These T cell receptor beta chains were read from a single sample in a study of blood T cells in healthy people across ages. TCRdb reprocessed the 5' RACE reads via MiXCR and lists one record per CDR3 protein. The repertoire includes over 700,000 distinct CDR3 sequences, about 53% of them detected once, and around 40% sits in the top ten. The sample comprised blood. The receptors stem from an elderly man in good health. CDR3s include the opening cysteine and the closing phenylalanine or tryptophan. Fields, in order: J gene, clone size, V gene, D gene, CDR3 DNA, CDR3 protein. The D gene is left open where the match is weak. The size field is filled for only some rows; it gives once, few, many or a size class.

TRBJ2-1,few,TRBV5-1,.,TGCGCCAGCAGCTTGGGTAGGGGCGCGAACAATGAGCAGTTCTTC,CASSLGRGANNEQFF
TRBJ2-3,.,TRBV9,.,TGTGCCAGCAGCCGGAGGGGGCTAGCTAGCACAGATACGCAGTATTTT,CASSRRGLASTDTQYF
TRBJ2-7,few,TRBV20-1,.,TGCAGTGCTGGGGACTTACTCTCCTACGAGCAGTACTTC,CSAGDLLSYEQYF
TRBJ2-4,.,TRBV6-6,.,TGTGCCAGCAGCGACCCCGGGAGAACTATTCAGTACTTC,CASSDPGRTIQYF
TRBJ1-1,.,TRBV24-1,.,TGTGCCACCAGTGCTGGGCGGAACACTGAAGCTTTCTTT,CATSAGRNTEAFF
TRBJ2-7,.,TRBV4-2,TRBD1,TGTGCCAGCAGCCAATTACCGGGACAGGAGAGCTCCTACGAGCAGTACTTC,CASSQLPGQESSYEQYF
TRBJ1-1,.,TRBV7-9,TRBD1,TGTGCCAGCAGCTTAGCGGGGACAGGGTACACTGAAGCTTTCTTT,CASSLAGTGYTEAFF
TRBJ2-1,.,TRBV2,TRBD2,TGTGCCAGCAGTGATAAGGGTAGCGGGAGAGGTGAGCAGTTCTTC,CASSDKGSGRGEQFF
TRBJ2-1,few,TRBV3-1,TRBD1,TGTGCCAGCAGCCAAGGTTTAAGGGACAGACAGTTCTTC,CASSQGLRDRQFF
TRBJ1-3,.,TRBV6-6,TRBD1,TGTGCCAGCAGCCGTCTCTCAGCCGGGACAGGGAACACCATATATTTT,CASSRLSAGTGNTIYF
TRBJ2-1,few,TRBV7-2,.,TGTGCCAGCAGCTTAGTGGCGGGAGAGCAGTTCTTC,CASSLVAGEQFF
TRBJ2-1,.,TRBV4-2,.,TGTGCCAGCAGCCAAGAAACGTTAGGGGGAGTAGATGGTGAGCAGTTCTTC,CASSQETLGGVDGEQFF
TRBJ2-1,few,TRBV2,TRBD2,TGTGCCAGCAGTGAGACGCCCGTAGCGGGTGAGCAGTTCTTC,CASSETPVAGEQFF
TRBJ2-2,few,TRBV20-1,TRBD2,TGCAGTGCTAGAGATCGGCTAGCGGGGACCACCGGGGAGCTGTTTTTT,CSARDRLAGTTGELFF
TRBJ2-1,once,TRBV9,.,TGTGCCAGCAGCGTAGGGATAGGGAACTACAATGAGCAGTTCTTC,CASSVGIGNYNEQFF
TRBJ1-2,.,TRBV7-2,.,TGTGCCAGCAGCTTAGCCGGCATTAAGACGGGTGGCTACACCTTC,CASSLAGIKTGGYTF
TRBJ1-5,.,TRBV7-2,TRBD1,TGTGCCAGCAGCTTAGCGACAGGGGGTAGAAATCAGCCCCAGCATTTT,CASSLATGGRNQPQHF
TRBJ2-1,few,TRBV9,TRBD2,TGTGCCAGCAGCCCTACTAGCGCCAAAGGCAATGAGCAGTTCTTC,CASSPTSAKGNEQFF
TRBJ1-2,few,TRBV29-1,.,TGCAGCGGGGGGGACCTTAGGCGCTCTGGCTACACCTTC,CSGGDLRRSGYTF
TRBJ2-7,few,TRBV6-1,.,TGTGCCAGCAGTCCTCTAGGACAGCCCGCCTACGAGCAGTACTTC,CASSPLGQPAYEQYF
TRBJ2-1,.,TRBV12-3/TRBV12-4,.,TGTGCCAGCAGTTTAGTTAGTGCGGGAAAAAACAATGAGCAGTTCTTC,CASSLVSAGKNNEQFF
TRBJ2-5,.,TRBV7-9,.,TGTGCCAGCAGTTTGTCCGGGACGGAGCGAGAGACCCAGTACTTC,CASSLSGTERETQYF
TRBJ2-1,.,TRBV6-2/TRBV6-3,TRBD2,TGTGCCAGCGCCCGGGGGGGGAATAACAATGAGCAGTTCTTC,CASARGGNNNEQFF
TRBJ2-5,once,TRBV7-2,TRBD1,TGTGCCAGCAGCTCAGGACAGGGTTTTGTCTATGAGCAGTACTTC,CASSSGQGFVYEQYF
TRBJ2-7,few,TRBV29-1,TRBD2,TGCAGCGCCTCGGGACTAGCGGGAGACGAGCAGTACTTC,CSASGLAGDEQYF
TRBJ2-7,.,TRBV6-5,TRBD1,TGTGCCAGCAGTTACCTCGACAGGGGGGGACCCTACGAGCAGTACTTC,CASSYLDRGGPYEQYF
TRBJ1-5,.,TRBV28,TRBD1,TGTGCCAGCAACTCCCCCCGAACAGGGGCTAGAGGCAATCAGCCCCAGCATTTT,CASNSPRTGARGNQPQHF
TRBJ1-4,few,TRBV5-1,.,TGCGCCAGCAGCCTGGCCGTCACGGGCACAACTAATGAAAAACTGTTTTTT,CASSLAVTGTTNEKLFF
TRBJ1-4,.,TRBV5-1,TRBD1,TGCGCCAGCAGCCAGCTCGGACAGGTTAATGAAAAACTGTTTTTT,CASSQLGQVNEKLFF
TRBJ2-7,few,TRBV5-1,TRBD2,TGCGCCAGCAGCGGAGGGGCGGGAGCCACCTACGAGCAGTACTTC,CASSGGAGATYEQYF
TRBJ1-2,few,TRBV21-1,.,TGTGCCAGCAGTTCGGCCAAGAACTATGGCTACACCTTC,CASSSAKNYGYTF
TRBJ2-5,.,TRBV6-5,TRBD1,TGTGCCAGCAGGCGACAGGGGAGGTTAGAGACCCAGTACTTC,CASRRQGRLETQYF
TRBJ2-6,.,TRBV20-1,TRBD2,TGCAGTGCTAGAGGGACTAGCGGAGGCTCTGGGGCCAACGTCCTGACTTTC,CSARGTSGGSGANVLTF
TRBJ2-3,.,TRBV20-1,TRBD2,TGCAGTGCCTTAGCGGGACCCACAGATACGCAGTATTTT,CSALAGPTDTQYF
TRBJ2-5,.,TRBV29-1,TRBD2,TGCAGCGTTTCGGGGACTAGCGGGGGTCGGCAGTACTTC,CSVSGTSGGRQYF
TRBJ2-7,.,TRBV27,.,TGTGCCAACAGTTTAAGGTCCCGCGCGATAAACTACGAGCAGTACTTC,CANSLRSRAINYEQYF
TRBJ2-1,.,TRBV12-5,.,TGTGCTAGTGGTTGGGCCGGGACACCTTCCAATGAGCAGTTCTTC,CASGWAGTPSNEQFF
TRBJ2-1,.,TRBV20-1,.,TGCAGTGCTAGAACCGGGGGAGATCGGAATGAGCAGTTCTTC,CSARTGGDRNEQFF
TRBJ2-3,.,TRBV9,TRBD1,TGTGCCAGCAGCGTAGCAGGGGGCGCGATCTCAGATACGCAGTATTTT,CASSVAGGAISDTQYF
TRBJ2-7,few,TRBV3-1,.,TGTGCCAGCAGCCAAGTGTCCGGATTACAGTACTTC,CASSQVSGLQYF
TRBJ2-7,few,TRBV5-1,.,TGCGCCAGCAGCACAGCCGGGACGGCTCCCTACGAGCAGTACTTC,CASSTAGTAPYEQYF
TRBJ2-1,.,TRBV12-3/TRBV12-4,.,TGTGCCAGCAGTTTAGTAAGGGGTGAGCAGTTCTTC,CASSLVRGEQFF
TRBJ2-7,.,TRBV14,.,TGTGCCAGCAGCCAAGTGGCCGACGAGCAGTACTTC,CASSQVADEQYF
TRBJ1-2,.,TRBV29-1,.,TGCAGCGTTGAGGGACCGCAGGGGAAGGCTATATTAGGCTACACCTTC,CSVEGPQGKAILGYTF
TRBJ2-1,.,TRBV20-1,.,TGCAGTGCTAGAGATGGGCCAGCCGGGGATGATGAGCAGTTCTTC,CSARDGPAGDDEQFF